This entry lists 10 T cell receptor beta chains sequenced from one sample in a study of prognosis after radiotherapy for stage I lung cancer. Genomic DNA yielded TCR beta CDR3, amplified by two-round multiplex PCR. For every TRBV and TRBJ gene, a specific primer was used in first-round PCR. TCRdb fed the multiplex PCR reads into MiXCR, producing one record per CDR3 protein. The table shows around 56,000 distinct CDR3 sequences, with roughly 29% occurring only once. The specimen comprised PBMCs, sampled before or after stereotactic body radiation therapy (not recorded which). These receptors all come from a donor aged 50 or older with non-small cell lung cancer.

This chain connects TRBV29-1 to TRBJ1-1; the D gene is possibly TRBD1 (6 bases). V was cut by 4 bases and J by 1 base, with 16 bases left in between. Germline CDR1 SQVTM, CDR2 ANQGSEA. The CDR3 spans 15 residues. The CDR3 DNA follows: TGCAGCGTTGTTGGGGGGGGGACATCGAACACTGAAGCTTTCTTT. It encodes CSVVGGGTSNTEAFF.

As for this clonotype: At one end the junction does not follow the germline gene, possibly because of a read error. The V and J genes are TRBV6-1 and TRBJ2-1; TRBD2 matches at 12 bases. From germline, CDR1 is MNHNS and CDR2 SASEGT. The CDR3 is made up of 17 amino acids. CDR3 in amino acids: CASSSHSSGGAPNEQFF. The CDR3 bases are TGCGCCAGCAGTAGCCACTCTAGCGGGGGGGCGCCTAATGAGCAGTTCTTC.

On this clonotype: This could be a read error, since a much larger clone is one nucleotide away. This sequence joins TRBV20-1 and TRBJ2-5; D might be TRBD1 (6 bases). The CDR3 runs to 18 residues. The V end lost 6 bases, the J end lost 7 bases, and 33 bases lay between the germline ends. CDR1 DFQATT and CDR2 SNEGSKA come from the germline V gene (reference sequence). DNA for the CDR3: TGCAGTGCGAGGGTGGGGGCACCCAGGATGTCGCCTTCGGGGACCCAGTACTTC. Encoded protein: CSARVGAPRMSPSGTQYF.

The V gene is TRBV20-1, the J gene TRBJ2-5; D not resolved. Germline V gene data show CDR1 as DFQATT and CDR2 as SNEGSKA (reference sequence). Trimming took off 6 bases at V and 4 bases at J, with 18 bases between the two ends. This CDR3 region has 14 residues. The CDR3 loop is CSAPPGGEVETQYF. CDR3 bases: TGCAGTGCCCCCCCGGGTGGGGAAGTAGAGACCCAGTACTTC.

Many counts were recorded for this clonotype. The V and J genes are TRBV18 and TRBJ2-7; 13 bases map to TRBD2. The trim removed 2 bases at V and 3 bases at J, leaving 7 bases unmatched. Germline CDR1 and CDR2: KGHSH and LQKENI. The CDR3 is made up of 17 amino acids. CDR3 region: CASSPGLAGAPGYEQYF. The CDR3 DNA follows: TGTGCCAGCTCACCAGGACTAGCGGGGGCCCCGGGCTACGAGCAGTACTTC.

This clonotype was seen at least ten times. This chain links TRBV6-1 with TRBJ2-3; D gene unclear. V lost 6 bases and J 0 bases, leaving 16 bases between the germline ends. Germline V lookup: CDR1 MNHNS, CDR2 SASEGT. The CDR3 length is 16 residues. The DNA of the CDR3 is TGTGCCAGCAGCCGCTTGCGACCTACTAGCACAGATACGCAGTATTTT. Protein sequence: CASSRLRPTSTDTQYF.

This clonotype was picked up one time. An end of the junction differs from the germline gene, which may be a read error. The CDR3 sequence: CASSRGKLNSPVHF. The CDR3, as DNA: TGTGCCAGCAGCAGAGGAAAGCTTAATTCACCCGTCCACTTT. The V and J genes are TRBV12-3 or TRBV12-4 and TRBJ1-6; D ambiguous. CDR3 length equals 14 residues.

This clonotype was detected many times. V is TRBV19 and J is TRBJ1-5, with D unresolved. Between the trimmed V and J ends, which lost 5 bases and 0 bases, there was a span of 11 bases. Germline CDR1 and CDR2: LNHDA and SQIVND (reference sequence). The CDR3 consists of 15 residues. The chain's CDR3 is CASSSAVNSNQPQHF. For the CDR3, the DNA is TGTGCCAGTAGTTCCGCAGTGAATAGCAATCAGCCCCAGCATTTT.

The table lists this clonotype with many counts. The chain joins TRBV5-8 to TRBJ2-7; D is undetermined. Germline CDR1 reads SGHTS; CDR2 reads YDEGEE. This CDR3 comprises 14 residues. V lost 4 bases to trimming and J lost 2 bases, with 13 bases between them. The CDR3 loop reads CASSPTRTTYEQYF. The CDR3 DNA reads as TGTGCCAGCAGCCCTACCCGGACCACCTACGAGCAGTACTTC.

This clonotype appeared a single time. A far larger clone is a single base away, which makes a read error likely. The chain couples TRBV6-1 to TRBJ1-2; tentative D call: TRBD1 (6 bases). Germline loops: CDR1 MNHNS, CDR2 SASEGT. The CDR3 length is 16 residues. Written as DNA, the CDR3 is TGTGCCAGCAGTTACGGGCAGGGGAGTCTTGAGTTTGGCTACATCTTC. This gives the protein CASSYGQGSLEFGYIF.